A single sample gave rise to the 13 T cell receptor beta chains below, sequenced in a study of T cells in Graves' hyperthyroidism and ophthalmopathy. Amplification of TCR beta CDR3 regions was performed using RNA transcripts as template. TCR CDR3 underwent first-round RT-PCR with the HTBI primer set. TCRdb fed the multiplex PCR reads into MiXCR, producing one record per CDR3 protein. The sample records under 450,000 distinct CDR3 sequences, around 16% being singletons. The sequenced sample consisted of blood. Source of these receptors: a woman between 18 and 30 years old with Graves' hyperthyroidism.

The rearrangement joins TRBV29-1 to TRBJ1-1, with 8 bases matching TRBD1. CDR1 and CDR2 (germline): SQVTM, ANQGSEA. This CDR3 contains 15 residues. With V trimmed by 6 bases and J by 1 base, 10 bases remained unmatched. The CDR3 region has the DNA TGCAGCGTCTCTTTTTGGGGACAGGAGAACACTGAAGCTTTCTTT. Amino acid sequence: CSVSFWGQENTEAFF. The variable domain in full, with the rest retrieved from reference TRBV29-1 and TRBJ1-1, is SAVISQKPSRDICQRGTSLTIQCQVDSQVTMMFWYRQQPGQSLTLIATANQGSEATYESGFVIDKFPISRPNLTFSTLTVSNMSPEDSSIYLCSVSFWGQENTEAFFGQGTRLTVV.

This chain joins TRBV13 and TRBJ1-2; tentatively, D is TRBD1 (5 bases). Trimming removed 0 bases at V and 1 base at J, with 15 bases between. The CDR3 consists of 17 residues. CDR1 and CDR2 (germline): PRHDT, FYEKMQ (reference sequence). CDR3 residues: CASSLGRGSPLNYGYTF. CDR3 in DNA: TGTGCCAGCAGCTTAGGCCGGGGGTCCCCCCTTAACTATGGCTACACCTTC.

In its sample, this clonotype was seen a few times. The rearrangement links TRBV14 to TRBJ2-3; D is unclear. The CDR3 is 15 residues long. Between the trimmed V and J ends, which lost 1 base and 0 bases, there was a span of 8 bases. Germline V gene sequence: CDR1 SGHDN, CDR2 FVKESK. The CDR3 DNA sequence: TGTGCCAGCAGCCAAGGCAGGTTGAGCACAGATACGCAGTATTTT. Translating it yields CASSQGRLSTDTQYF.

In its sample, this clonotype was seen many times. J is TRBJ1-5 and V is TRBV12-3 or TRBV12-4; D uncertain. Trimming removed 1 base at V and 5 bases at J, with 12 bases between. The CDR3 spans 15 residues. CDR3: CASSLGGKPYQPQHF. CDR3 DNA: TGTGCCAGCAGTTTAGGAGGGAAGCCGTATCAGCCCCAGCATTTT.

This clonotype was counted a few times. V is TRBV27 and J is TRBJ2-3, with D hard to call. The CDR3 is made up of 17 amino acids. Trimming took 7 bases from V and 7 from J, leaving 27 bases between them. The germline gives CDR1 MNHEY, CDR2 SMNVEV (reference sequence). The CDR3 nucleotides are TGTGCCAGCACTTCCTACGACCGGGCCCCAATCGCCCATACGCAGTATTTT. This sequence encodes CASTSYDRAPIAHTQYF.

This clonotype has just a few counts. The chain joins TRBV2 to TRBJ1-5, with 11 positions matching TRBD1. With V trimmed by 4 bases and J by 5 bases, 10 bases remained unmatched. From germline, CDR1 is SNHLY and CDR2 FYNNEI. The CDR3 totals 17 residues. CDR3 sequence reads: CASSGLGTGGWDQPQHF. The CDR3 DNA is TGTGCCAGCAGTGGGTTGGGGACAGGGGGATGGGATCAGCCCCAGCATTTT.

The rearrangement links TRBV4-3 to TRBJ2-2; D possibly uses TRBD1 or TRBD2 (6 bases each). Germline loops: CDR1 LGHNA, CDR2 YSLEER. The CDR3 length is 15 residues. V was clipped by 0 bases and J by 4 bases, with 9 bases between them. The CDR3 DNA follows: TGCGCCAGCAGCCAAGAAGGGGGGCCCACCGGGGAGCTGTTTTTT. This sequence encodes CASSQEGGPTGELFF.

In its sample, this clonotype was seen many times. The rearrangement links TRBV28 to TRBJ2-1; 15 bases are a match to TRBD2. The CDR3 totals 16 residues. Germline lookup yields CDR1 MDHEN and CDR2 SYDVKM. After removal of 2 bases from V and 4 bases from J, the junction contained 0 bases not matched to a gene. CDR3 in DNA: TGTGCCAGCAGTTTAGGGACTAGCGGGGGGTACAATGAGCAGTTCTTC. Translated: CASSLGTSGGYNEQFF.

This clonotype occurred many times. The V and J genes are TRBV6-1 and TRBJ2-1; possibly TRBD1 for D (6 bases). From germline, CDR1 is MNHNS and CDR2 SASEGT. CDR3 size: 16 residues. The V and J ends lost 2 bases and 4 bases respectively, with 15 bases between them. CDR3 protein: CASSERRGGVYNEQFF. As DNA, the CDR3 is TGTGCCAGCAGTGAAAGGAGAGGGGGAGTATACAATGAGCAGTTCTTC.

Many counts were recorded for this clonotype. The chain joins TRBV3-1 to TRBJ2-1; D is unclear. Trimming left V 0 bases short and J 4 bases short, with 4 bases between. There are 13 residues in the CDR3. Germline V lookup: CDR1 LGHDT, CDR2 YNNKEL (reference sequence). The CDR3 nucleotides are TGTGCCAGCAGCCAAGACTTTTACAATGAGCAGTTCTTC. This gives the protein CASSQDFYNEQFF.

This clonotype was counted many times. This chain joins TRBV7-2 and TRBJ1-6, with TRBD1 identical over 7 bases. This CDR3 spans 14 amino acids. Unmatched junction bases numbered 4, after V lost 4 bases and J lost 7 bases. Germline V gene sequence: CDR1 SGHTA, CDR2 FQGNSA. As DNA, the CDR3 is TGTGCCAGCAGCTGGGGGGACAGCAATTCACCCCTCCACTTT. Its protein is CASSWGDSNSPLHF.

This rearrangement joins TRBV12-3 or TRBV12-4 to TRBJ1-1; possible D gene TRBD1, 5 bases. V lost 2 bases and J lost 6, with 13 bases in between. The CDR3 length is 14 residues. The CDR3 protein is CASSLWQGKAEAFF. CDR3 sequence (DNA): TGTGCCAGCAGTTTATGGCAGGGAAAAGCTGAAGCTTTCTTT.

The chain recombines TRBV4-1 with TRBJ2-7; D unclear. The ends were cut back, 2 bases at V and 0 bases at J, with 14 bases in the middle. The CDR3 loop spans 16 amino acids. CDR1 is MGHRA and CDR2 is YSYEKL in the germline V gene. DNA for the CDR3: TGCGCCAGCAGCCAATCCAGGCTTTGGAGCTCCTACGAGCAGTACTTC. This encodes CASSQSRLWSSYEQYF.